This TCR beta chain was identified during a study of PD-1 blockade in classical Hodgkin lymphoma. Profiled with immunoSEQ multiplex PCR; TCRdb holds only in-frame clones, not every one. The table has tens of thousands of clones, roughly 80% seen once. The V end lost 4 bases, the J end lost 1 base, and 8 bases lay between the germline ends. The CDR3 runs to 13 residues. Per the germline V gene, CDR1 is SGHNT and CDR2 is YYREEE (reference sequence). Every patient was affected by relapse after autologous stem cell transplantation, while exposure to brentuximab vedotin was not uniform. The clonotype comes from a human donor with classical Hodgkin lymphoma. The source was peripheral blood mononuclear cells (PBMCs), collected before the second cycle of nivolumab. The rearrangement links TRBV5-4 to TRBJ1-2; no firm D call. The CDR3 spells CASSPRLNYGYTF. CDR3 DNA sequence: TGTGCCAGCAGCCCGAGACTTAACTATGGCTACACCTTC.